A selection of T cell receptor beta chains follows, all from one sample in a study of blood T cells in healthy people across ages. Each CDR3 protein is one row after TCRdb ran MiXCR on the 5' RACE reads. The sample has hundreds of thousands of distinct CDR3 sequences, around 24% seen once. The same data also contributed to another study, on T cells of mothers and their children.

The sample was blood. These receptors all stem from a boy under 18 in good health. Both conserved end residues are part of each CDR3. Fields, in order: J gene, clone size, V gene, D gene, CDR3 protein, CDR3 DNA. D genes are given only for firm matches. Clone size is given for some rows only: seen once, a few or many times, or a class if the clone is expanded.

J gene: TRBJ2-1
clone size: -
V gene: TRBV2
D gene: -
CDR3 protein: CASSGHNEQFF
CDR3 DNA: TGTGCCAGCAGTGGCCACAATGAGCAGTTCTTC

J gene: TRBJ2-7
clone size: -
V gene: TRBV12-3/TRBV12-4
D gene: -
CDR3 protein: CASSLRGFGYEQYF
CDR3 DNA: TGTGCCAGCAGTTTACGGGGATTCGGGTACGAGCAGTACTTC

J gene: TRBJ1-2
clone size: many
V gene: TRBV9
D gene: TRBD1
CDR3 protein: CASSPWTGGSYGYTF
CDR3 DNA: TGTGCCAGCAGCCCTTGGACAGGGGGCTCCTATGGCTACACCTTC

J gene: TRBJ2-1
clone size: few
V gene: TRBV2
D gene: -
CDR3 protein: CASSERAGVYNEQFF
CDR3 DNA: TGTGCCAGCAGTGAAAGGGCAGGAGTATACAATGAGCAGTTCTTC

J gene: TRBJ2-1
clone size: -
V gene: TRBV13
D gene: TRBD2
CDR3 protein: CASSLVRASGNYNEQFF
CDR3 DNA: TGTGCCAGCAGCTTAGTCCGGGCTAGCGGGAACTACAATGAGCAGTTCTTC

J gene: TRBJ1-1
clone size: -
V gene: TRBV27
D gene: -
CDR3 protein: CASSLRGGSTEAFF
CDR3 DNA: TGTGCCAGCAGCCTCCGGGGGGGCAGTACTGAAGCTTTCTTT

J gene: TRBJ2-7
clone size: few
V gene: TRBV20-1
D gene: TRBD2
CDR3 protein: CSAPTSGGASHEQYF
CDR3 DNA: TGCAGTGCCCCGACTAGCGGGGGGGCCTCCCACGAGCAGTACTTC

J gene: TRBJ1-4
clone size: -
V gene: TRBV20-1
D gene: -
CDR3 protein: CSARETVNEKLFF
CDR3 DNA: TGCAGTGCTAGAGAGACGGTGAATGAAAAACTGTTTTTT

J gene: TRBJ1-5
clone size: -
V gene: TRBV7-2
D gene: -
CDR3 protein: CASSLGQPSNQPQHF
CDR3 DNA: TGTGCCAGCAGCTTAGGACAGCCGTCCAATCAGCCCCAGCATTTT

J gene: TRBJ2-7
clone size: -
V gene: TRBV7-8
D gene: -
CDR3 protein: CASSLVLVVGPYEQYF
CDR3 DNA: TGTGCCAGCAGCCTCGTACTAGTAGTAGGCCCCTACGAGCAGTACTTC

J gene: TRBJ1-1
clone size: few
V gene: TRBV6-5
D gene: -
CDR3 protein: CASTHGGLRNTEAFF
CDR3 DNA: TGTGCCAGCACTCACGGGGGGCTTCGGAACACTGAAGCTTTCTTT

J gene: TRBJ2-7
clone size: -
V gene: TRBV7-8
D gene: -
CDR3 protein: CASSLALSLPPYEQYF
CDR3 DNA: TGTGCCAGCAGCTTAGCGCTTAGCTTGCCGCCCTACGAGCAGTACTTC

J gene: TRBJ2-4
clone size: few
V gene: TRBV2
D gene: -
CDR3 protein: CASNKEAYIQYF
CDR3 DNA: TGTGCCAGCAACAAAGAGGCGTACATTCAGTACTTC

J gene: TRBJ2-3
clone size: many
V gene: TRBV9
D gene: -
CDR3 protein: CASSVAQRTDTQYF
CDR3 DNA: TGTGCCAGCAGCGTAGCTCAAAGGACAGATACGCAGTATTTT

J gene: TRBJ2-2
clone size: few
V gene: TRBV9
D gene: -
CDR3 protein: CASSPNPEAGELFF
CDR3 DNA: TGTGCCAGCAGCCCCAATCCGGAGGCCGGGGAGCTGTTTTTT

J gene: TRBJ2-1
clone size: -
V gene: TRBV5-1
D gene: -
CDR3 protein: CASSPKVELPLYNEQFF
CDR3 DNA: TGCGCCAGCAGCCCCAAAGTGGAGCTCCCTCTCTACAATGAGCAGTTCTTC

J gene: TRBJ2-1
clone size: -
V gene: TRBV5-1
D gene: TRBD2
CDR3 protein: CASRPEIAGYNEQFF
CDR3 DNA: TGCGCCAGCAGACCCGAGATAGCGGGCTACAATGAGCAGTTCTTC

J gene: TRBJ2-7
clone size: few
V gene: TRBV25-1
D gene: -
CDR3 protein: CASSPTGIYEQYF
CDR3 DNA: TGTGCCAGCAGTCCCACAGGGATCTACGAGCAGTACTTC

J gene: TRBJ2-7
clone size: few
V gene: TRBV7-2
D gene: -
CDR3 protein: CASRAGLPPYEQYF
CDR3 DNA: TGTGCCAGCAGGGCAGGACTGCCACCCTACGAGCAGTACTTC

J gene: TRBJ2-7
clone size: -
V gene: TRBV29-1
D gene: TRBD1
CDR3 protein: CSLKDRAYEQYF
CDR3 DNA: TGCAGCCTAAAAGACAGGGCCTACGAGCAGTACTTC

J gene: TRBJ2-5
clone size: few
V gene: TRBV5-1
D gene: TRBD2
CDR3 protein: CASSFESGTQETQYF
CDR3 DNA: TGCGCCAGCAGCTTCGAGAGCGGGACCCAAGAGACCCAGTACTTC

J gene: TRBJ1-1
clone size: -
V gene: TRBV28
D gene: -
CDR3 protein: CASSCCGVEAFF
CDR3 DNA: TGTGCCAGCAGTTGCTGTGGGGTTGAAGCTTTCTTT

J gene: TRBJ2-4
clone size: few
V gene: TRBV4-3
D gene: -
CDR3 protein: CASSHFRGAKNIQYF
CDR3 DNA: TGCGCCAGCAGCCATTTCAGGGGAGCCAAAAACATTCAGTACTTC

J gene: TRBJ1-4
clone size: few
V gene: TRBV29-1
D gene: -
CDR3 protein: CSVKDWSESDEKLFF
CDR3 DNA: TGCAGCGTTAAAGATTGGTCAGAGTCGGATGAAAAACTGTTTTTT

J gene: TRBJ2-7
clone size: -
V gene: TRBV28
D gene: -
CDR3 protein: CSSETLYEQYF
CDR3 DNA: TGTTCTTCTGAAACTCTATACGAGCAGTACTTC

J gene: TRBJ2-5
clone size: -
V gene: TRBV28
D gene: -
CDR3 protein: CASNPLSPGRHQETQYF
CDR3 DNA: TGTGCCAGCAACCCCCTATCCCCGGGGAGGCATCAAGAGACCCAGTACTTC

J gene: TRBJ2-5
clone size: few
V gene: TRBV7-3
D gene: TRBD1
CDR3 protein: CASSPTGQREQETQYF
CDR3 DNA: TGTGCCAGCAGCCCGACGGGACAGCGAGAACAAGAGACCCAGTACTTC

J gene: TRBJ2-5
clone size: -
V gene: TRBV9
D gene: TRBD2
CDR3 protein: CASSGLAVGETQYF
CDR3 DNA: TGTGCCAGCAGCGGACTAGCGGTTGGAGAGACCCAGTACTTC

J gene: TRBJ2-7
clone size: few
V gene: TRBV6-5
D gene: TRBD1
CDR3 protein: CASSYSGTGPSEQYF
CDR3 DNA: TGTGCCAGCAGTTACTCGGGGACAGGGCCCTCTGAGCAGTACTTC

J gene: TRBJ2-5
clone size: -
V gene: TRBV6-2/TRBV6-3
D gene: -
CDR3 protein: CASSYNGMEQYF
CDR3 DNA: TGTGCCAGCAGTTACAACGGGATGGAGCAGTACTTC

J gene: TRBJ2-5
clone size: -
V gene: TRBV4-2
D gene: TRBD2
CDR3 protein: CASSQWPLGVAGGQETQYF
CDR3 DNA: TGTGCCAGCAGCCAATGGCCCCTCGGTGTCGCGGGAGGACAAGAGACCCAGTACTTC

J gene: TRBJ2-1
clone size: -
V gene: TRBV27
D gene: -
CDR3 protein: CASRLGGGEQFF
CDR3 DNA: TGTGCCAGCAGACTAGGGGGGGGTGAGCAGTTCTTC

J gene: TRBJ1-1
clone size: few
V gene: TRBV5-1
D gene: TRBD1
CDR3 protein: CASGKGDKGAAFF
CDR3 DNA: TGCGCCAGCGGAAAGGGGGACAAGGGGGCGGCTTTCTTT

J gene: TRBJ1-2
clone size: few
V gene: TRBV12-3/TRBV12-4
D gene: -
CDR3 protein: CASSLGRPYGYTF
CDR3 DNA: TGTGCCAGCAGTTTGGGCAGGCCCTATGGCTACACCTTC

J gene: TRBJ2-5
clone size: -
V gene: TRBV7-8
D gene: -
CDR3 protein: CASSSESRDRYQETQYF
CDR3 DNA: TGTGCCAGCAGCTCAGAAAGCAGGGATAGGTACCAAGAGACCCAGTACTTC

J gene: TRBJ2-7
clone size: -
V gene: TRBV9
D gene: -
CDR3 protein: CASSRDSFREQYF
CDR3 DNA: TGTGCCAGCAGCCGGGACTCCTTTAGGGAGCAGTACTTC

J gene: TRBJ2-7
clone size: many
V gene: TRBV13
D gene: -
CDR3 protein: CASSFKYSYEQYF
CDR3 DNA: TGTGCCAGCAGCTTTAAGTATTCCTACGAGCAGTACTTC

J gene: TRBJ2-5
clone size: -
V gene: TRBV4-2
D gene: -
CDR3 protein: CASSQGISQQETQYF
CDR3 DNA: TGTGCCAGCAGCCAAGGAATTTCCCAACAAGAGACCCAGTACTTC

J gene: TRBJ2-5
clone size: once
V gene: TRBV4-1
D gene: -
CDR3 protein: CASSQVLSVTKGEETQYF
CDR3 DNA: TGCGCCAGCAGCCAAGTCTTGTCGGTTACCAAGGGGGAAGAGACCCAGTACTTC

J gene: TRBJ1-2
clone size: few
V gene: TRBV7-2
D gene: -
CDR3 protein: CASSRDRRASMYGHTF
CDR3 DNA: TGTGCCAGCAGCAGGGATCGCCGGGCATCTATGTATGGCCACACCTTC

J gene: TRBJ2-4
clone size: -
V gene: TRBV28
D gene: TRBD2
CDR3 protein: CASSPGPAGISNIQYF
CDR3 DNA: TGTGCCAGCAGTCCCGGACCAGCGGGGATTTCTAACATTCAGTACTTC

J gene: TRBJ2-1
clone size: -
V gene: TRBV6-5
D gene: -
CDR3 protein: CASSYAEGKEQFF
CDR3 DNA: TGTGCCAGCAGTTACGCTGAGGGGAAGGAGCAGTTCTTC

J gene: TRBJ2-7
clone size: -
V gene: TRBV28
D gene: TRBD2
CDR3 protein: CASSTGLAGFYEQYF
CDR3 DNA: TGTGCCAGCAGTACCGGACTAGCGGGTTTTTACGAGCAGTACTTC

J gene: TRBJ2-1
clone size: few
V gene: TRBV4-3
D gene: TRBD1
CDR3 protein: CASSQDPGTGGLHEQFF
CDR3 DNA: TGCGCCAGCAGCCAAGATCCCGGGACAGGGGGTCTCCATGAGCAGTTCTTC

J gene: TRBJ2-7
clone size: few
V gene: TRBV18
D gene: -
CDR3 protein: CASSPGSDPTYEQYF
CDR3 DNA: TGTGCCAGCTCACCAGGGTCAGACCCAACCTACGAGCAGTACTTC

J gene: TRBJ1-5
clone size: few
V gene: TRBV20-1
D gene: -
CDR3 protein: CSAPTRGVNQPQHF
CDR3 DNA: TGCAGTGCCCCGACACGGGGGGTCAATCAGCCCCAGCATTTT

J gene: TRBJ1-2
clone size: few
V gene: TRBV20-1
D gene: TRBD1
CDR3 protein: CSASPTGGSYGYTF
CDR3 DNA: TGCAGTGCTAGCCCGACAGGGGGCAGCTATGGCTACACCTTC

J gene: TRBJ2-3
clone size: few
V gene: TRBV7-6
D gene: -
CDR3 protein: CASSPQGIADTQYF
CDR3 DNA: TGTGCCAGCAGCCCCCAGGGGATCGCAGATACGCAGTATTTT

J gene: TRBJ2-1
clone size: -
V gene: TRBV12-3/TRBV12-4
D gene: TRBD2
CDR3 protein: CASSIGTRGVYNEQFF
CDR3 DNA: TGTGCCAGCAGTATAGGGACTAGAGGAGTCTACAATGAGCAGTTCTTC

J gene: TRBJ2-1
clone size: once
V gene: TRBV7-7
D gene: -
CDR3 protein: CASSLRVNSYNEQFF
CDR3 DNA: TGTGCTAGCAGTCTCCGGGTGAACTCCTACAATGAGCAGTTCTTC

J gene: TRBJ2-3
clone size: few
V gene: TRBV7-7
D gene: TRBD2
CDR3 protein: CASSPELAGTQYF
CDR3 DNA: TGTGCTAGCAGCCCCGAACTAGCGGGGACGCAGTATTTT

J gene: TRBJ2-2
clone size: few
V gene: TRBV20-1
D gene: TRBD1
CDR3 protein: CSARAGTGGTGELFF
CDR3 DNA: TGCAGTGCTAGAGCCGGGACAGGGGGAACCGGGGAGCTGTTTTTT

J gene: TRBJ1-4
clone size: -
V gene: TRBV7-2
D gene: -
CDR3 protein: CASSLPGQRNEKLFF
CDR3 DNA: TGTGCCAGCAGCCTCCCCGGACAGCGTAATGAAAAACTGTTTTTT

J gene: TRBJ2-1
clone size: few
V gene: TRBV9
D gene: TRBD2
CDR3 protein: CASSALAGESYNEQFF
CDR3 DNA: TGTGCCAGCAGCGCGTTAGCGGGAGAATCCTACAATGAGCAGTTCTTC

J gene: TRBJ1-6
clone size: -
V gene: TRBV4-3
D gene: -
CDR3 protein: CASSQETGSSYNSPLHF
CDR3 DNA: TGCGCCAGCAGCCAAGAAACGGGGAGCTCCTATAATTCACCCCTCCACTTT

J gene: TRBJ2-4
clone size: few
V gene: TRBV4-1
D gene: -
CDR3 protein: CASSQGASYGVAKNIQYF
CDR3 DNA: TGCGCCAGCAGCCAAGGGGCCTCTTACGGGGTGGCCAAAAACATTCAGTACTTC

J gene: TRBJ2-7
clone size: few
V gene: TRBV20-1
D gene: -
CDR3 protein: CSAARQGLTYEQYF
CDR3 DNA: TGCAGTGCTGCCCGACAGGGACTTACCTACGAGCAGTACTTC